This TCR beta chain was identified during a study of blood T cell repertoires in COVID-19. Study context: The cDNA or gDNA used as material had been derived from T cells, B-cell-depleted T cells, or PBMCs.

This clone was seen a handful of times. Methods used by the authors: Reference gene primer amplification yielded estimated nucleated cell counts. Sequencing used immunoSEQ multiplex PCR; TCRdb keeps in-frame clones, though not all of them. Clone size and V and J calls were adopted from that table, with D and trimming inferred from the DNA. The table includes about 200,000 clones, 65% to 85% detected once. Sequencing used peripheral blood. The clonotype was recovered from a woman of 80 years or more with acute or convalescent COVID-19.

CDR3 protein: CASSPTGPGQPNTEAFF. As DNA, the CDR3 is TGTGCCAGTAGTCCAACCGGCCCGGGACAGCCGAACACTGAAGCTTTCTTT. This sequence joins TRBV19 and TRBJ1-1; 7 bases fit TRBD1. V lost 5 bases, J lost 1 base, and 13 bases stayed unmatched. The germline gives CDR1 LNHDA, CDR2 SQIVND (reference sequence). CDR3 length: 17 residues.